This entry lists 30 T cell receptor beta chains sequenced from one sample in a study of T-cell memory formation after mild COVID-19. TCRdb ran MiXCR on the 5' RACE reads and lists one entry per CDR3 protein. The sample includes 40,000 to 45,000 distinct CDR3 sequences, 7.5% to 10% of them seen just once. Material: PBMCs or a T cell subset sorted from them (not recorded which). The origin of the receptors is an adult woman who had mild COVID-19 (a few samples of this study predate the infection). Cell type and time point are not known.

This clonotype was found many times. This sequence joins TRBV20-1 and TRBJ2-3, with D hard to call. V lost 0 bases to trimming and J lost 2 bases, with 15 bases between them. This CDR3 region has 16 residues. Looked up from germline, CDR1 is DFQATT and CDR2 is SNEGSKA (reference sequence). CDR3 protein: CSAREGFTADTDTQYF. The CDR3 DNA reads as TGCAGTGCTAGAGAGGGTTTCACGGCCGACACAGATACGCAGTATTTT.

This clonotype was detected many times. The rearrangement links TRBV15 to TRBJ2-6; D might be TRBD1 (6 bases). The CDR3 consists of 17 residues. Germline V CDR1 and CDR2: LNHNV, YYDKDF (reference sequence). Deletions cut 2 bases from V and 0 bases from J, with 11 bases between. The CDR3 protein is CATSRPDSNSGANVLTF. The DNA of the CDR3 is TGTGCCACCAGCAGACCGGACAGCAACTCTGGGGCCAACGTCCTGACTTTC.

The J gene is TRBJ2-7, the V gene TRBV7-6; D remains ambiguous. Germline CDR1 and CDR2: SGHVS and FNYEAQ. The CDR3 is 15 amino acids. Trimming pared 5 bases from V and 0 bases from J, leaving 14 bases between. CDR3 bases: TGTGCCAGCAGCCCATCGGCCCTAAGCTCCTACGAGCAGTACTTC. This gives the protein CASSPSALSSYEQYF.

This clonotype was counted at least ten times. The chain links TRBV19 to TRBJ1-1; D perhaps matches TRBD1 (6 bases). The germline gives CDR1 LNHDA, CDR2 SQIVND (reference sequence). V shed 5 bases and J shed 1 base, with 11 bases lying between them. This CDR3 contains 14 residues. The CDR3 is CASSVLQGNTEAFF. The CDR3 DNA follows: TGTGCCAGTAGTGTGTTACAGGGGAACACTGAAGCTTTCTTT.

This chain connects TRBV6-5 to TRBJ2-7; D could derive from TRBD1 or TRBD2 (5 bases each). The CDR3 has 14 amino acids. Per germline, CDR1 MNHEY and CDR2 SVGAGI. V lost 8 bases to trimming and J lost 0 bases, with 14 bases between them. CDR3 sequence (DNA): TGTGCCAGCCGTCGGGCAGGGACCTCCTACGAGCAGTACTTC. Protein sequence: CASRRAGTSYEQYF.

CDR3 bases: TGTGCCAGCAGCTCAGACATCAATGAGCAGTTCTTC. As protein: CASSSDINEQFF. V is TRBV7-2 and J is TRBJ2-1; D uncertain. Germline V CDR1 and CDR2: SGHTA, FQGNSA. Trimming pared 4 bases from V and 6 bases from J, leaving 7 bases between. There are 12 residues in the CDR3.

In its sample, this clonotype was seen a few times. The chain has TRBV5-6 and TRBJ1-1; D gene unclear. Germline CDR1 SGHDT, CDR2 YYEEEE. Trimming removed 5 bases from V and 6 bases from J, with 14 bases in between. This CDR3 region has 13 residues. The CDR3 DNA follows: TGTGCCAGCAGTTTCGGGAGTAAGGCTGAAGCTTTCTTT. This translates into CASSFGSKAEAFF.

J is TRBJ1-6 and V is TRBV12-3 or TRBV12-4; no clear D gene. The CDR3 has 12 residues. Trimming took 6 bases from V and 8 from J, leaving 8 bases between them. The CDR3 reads CASRLLDSPLHF. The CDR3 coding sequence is TGTGCCAGCAGATTACTTGATTCACCCCTCCACTTT.

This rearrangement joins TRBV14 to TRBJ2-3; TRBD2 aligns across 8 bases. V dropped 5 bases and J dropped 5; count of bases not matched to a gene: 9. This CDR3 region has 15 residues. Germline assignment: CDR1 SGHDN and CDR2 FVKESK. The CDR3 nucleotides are TGTGCCAGCAGCTGGAGCGGGAGCTTTGGAGATACGCAGTATTTT. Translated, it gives CASSWSGSFGDTQYF.

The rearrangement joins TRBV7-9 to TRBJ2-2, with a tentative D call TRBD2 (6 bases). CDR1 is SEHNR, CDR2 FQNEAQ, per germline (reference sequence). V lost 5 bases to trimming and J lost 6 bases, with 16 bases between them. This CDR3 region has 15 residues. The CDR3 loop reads CASSPGTSKAGELFF. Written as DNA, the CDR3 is TGTGCCAGCAGCCCCGGCACTAGCAAGGCCGGGGAGCTGTTTTTT.

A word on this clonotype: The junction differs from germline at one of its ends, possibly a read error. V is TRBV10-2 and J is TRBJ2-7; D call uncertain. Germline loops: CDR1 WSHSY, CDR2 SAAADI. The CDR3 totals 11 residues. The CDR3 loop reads CDSRAGSEQYF. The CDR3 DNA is TGCGACAGCCGCGCCGGATCCGAGCAGTACTTC.

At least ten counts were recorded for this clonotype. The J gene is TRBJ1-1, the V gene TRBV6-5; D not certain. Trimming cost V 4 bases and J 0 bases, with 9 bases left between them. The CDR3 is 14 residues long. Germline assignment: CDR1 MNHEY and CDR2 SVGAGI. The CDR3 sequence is CASSSPGLNTEAFF. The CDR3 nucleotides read TGTGCCAGCAGTTCGCCAGGATTGAACACTGAAGCTTTCTTT.

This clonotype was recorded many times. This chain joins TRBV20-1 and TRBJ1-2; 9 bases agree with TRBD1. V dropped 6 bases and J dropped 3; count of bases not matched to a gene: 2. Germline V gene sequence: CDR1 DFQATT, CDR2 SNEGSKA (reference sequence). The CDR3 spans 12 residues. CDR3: CSARDRDYGYTF. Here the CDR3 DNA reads TGCAGTGCACGGGACAGGGACTATGGCTACACCTTC.

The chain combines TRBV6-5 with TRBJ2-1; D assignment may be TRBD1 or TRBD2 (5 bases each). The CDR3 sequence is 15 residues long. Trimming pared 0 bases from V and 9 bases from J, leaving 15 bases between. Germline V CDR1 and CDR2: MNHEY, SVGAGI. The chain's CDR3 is CASSYSNTAGAEQFF. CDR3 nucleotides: TGTGCCAGCAGTTACTCGAATACCGCCGGGGCTGAGCAGTTCTTC.

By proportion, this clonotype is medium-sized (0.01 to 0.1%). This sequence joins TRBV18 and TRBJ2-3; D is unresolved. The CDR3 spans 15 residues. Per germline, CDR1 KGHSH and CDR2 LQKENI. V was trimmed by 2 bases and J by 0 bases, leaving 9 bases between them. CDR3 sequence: CASSPIAASTDTQYF. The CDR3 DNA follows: TGTGCCAGCTCACCAATTGCGGCAAGCACAGATACGCAGTATTTT. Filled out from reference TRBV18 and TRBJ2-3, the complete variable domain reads NAGVMQNPRHLVRRRGQEARLRCSPMKGHSHVYWYRQLPEEGLKFMVYLQKENIIDESGMPKERFSAEFPKEGPSILRIQQVVRGDSAAYFCASSPIAASTDTQYFGPGTRLTVL.

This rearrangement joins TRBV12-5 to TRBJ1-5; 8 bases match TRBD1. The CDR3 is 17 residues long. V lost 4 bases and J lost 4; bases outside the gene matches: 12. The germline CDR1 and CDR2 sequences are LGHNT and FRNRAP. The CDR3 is CASGSRTGFENNQPQHF. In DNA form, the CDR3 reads TGTGCTAGTGGTTCCCGGACAGGGTTTGAAAATAATCAGCCCCAGCATTTT.

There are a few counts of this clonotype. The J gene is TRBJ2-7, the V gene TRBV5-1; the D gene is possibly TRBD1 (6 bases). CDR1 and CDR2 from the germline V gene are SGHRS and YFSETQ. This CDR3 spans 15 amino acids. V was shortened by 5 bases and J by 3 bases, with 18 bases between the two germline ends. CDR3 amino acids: CASRPDPGVIYEQYF. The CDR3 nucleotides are TGCGCCAGCAGGCCTGACCCAGGGGTCATCTACGAGCAGTACTTC.

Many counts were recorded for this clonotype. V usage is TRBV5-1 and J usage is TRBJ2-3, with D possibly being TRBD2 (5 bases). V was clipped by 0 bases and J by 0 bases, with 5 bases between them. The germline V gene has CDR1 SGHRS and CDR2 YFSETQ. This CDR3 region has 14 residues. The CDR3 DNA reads TGCGCCAGCAGCTTGGGGACTAGCACAGATACGCAGTATTTT. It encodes CASSLGTSTDTQYF.

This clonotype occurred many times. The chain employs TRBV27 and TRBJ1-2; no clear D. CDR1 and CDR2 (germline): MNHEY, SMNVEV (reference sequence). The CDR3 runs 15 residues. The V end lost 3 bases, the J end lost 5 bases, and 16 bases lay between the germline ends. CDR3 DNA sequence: TGTGCCAGCAGTTTCTCCACTCCCGCCATTTATGGCTACACCTTC. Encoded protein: CASSFSTPAIYGYTF.

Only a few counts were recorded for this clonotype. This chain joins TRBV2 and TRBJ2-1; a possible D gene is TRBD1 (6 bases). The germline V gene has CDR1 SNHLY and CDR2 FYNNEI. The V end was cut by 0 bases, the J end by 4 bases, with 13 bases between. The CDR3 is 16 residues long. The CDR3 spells CASSEAEGEAYNEQFF. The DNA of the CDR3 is TGTGCCAGCAGTGAAGCAGAGGGGGAAGCTTACAATGAGCAGTTCTTC.

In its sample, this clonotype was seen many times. This CDR3 is CASSLLPRTGNEQFF. The CDR3 bases are TGTGCCAGCAGTTTACTCCCAAGGACTGGGAATGAGCAGTTCTTC. This sequence joins TRBV27 and TRBJ2-1, with D perhaps matching TRBD2 (5 bases). The germline V and J ends were trimmed by 2 bases and 7 bases, with 15 bases remaining between them. Per germline, CDR1 MNHEY and CDR2 SMNVEV (reference sequence). This CDR3 region has 15 residues.

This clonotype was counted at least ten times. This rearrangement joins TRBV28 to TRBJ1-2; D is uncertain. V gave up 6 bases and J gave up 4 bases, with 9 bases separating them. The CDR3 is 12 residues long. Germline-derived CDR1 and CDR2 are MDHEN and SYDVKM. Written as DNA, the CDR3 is TGTGCCAGCAGCGAGTTTGGCTATGGCTACACCTTC. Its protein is CASSEFGYGYTF.

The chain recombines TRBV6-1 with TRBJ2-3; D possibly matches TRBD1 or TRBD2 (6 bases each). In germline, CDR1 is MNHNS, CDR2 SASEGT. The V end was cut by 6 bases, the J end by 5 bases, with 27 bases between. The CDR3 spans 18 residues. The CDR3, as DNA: TGTGCCAGCAGCTACGCTAGCAGTGGGGGGCAGAAAGGAGATACGCAGTATTTT. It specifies CASSYASSGGQKGDTQYF.

CDR3 DNA sequence: TGTGCCAGCAGCAAACTAGCGGGGGGGACCTACGAGCAGTACTTC. Its translation is CASSKLAGGTYEQYF. This chain joins TRBV5-6 and TRBJ2-7, with 13 bases aligning to TRBD2. Germline V CDR1 and CDR2: SGHDT, YYEEEE. This CDR3 spans 15 amino acids. V shed 4 bases and J 2 bases; nucleotides not matched to a gene: 3.

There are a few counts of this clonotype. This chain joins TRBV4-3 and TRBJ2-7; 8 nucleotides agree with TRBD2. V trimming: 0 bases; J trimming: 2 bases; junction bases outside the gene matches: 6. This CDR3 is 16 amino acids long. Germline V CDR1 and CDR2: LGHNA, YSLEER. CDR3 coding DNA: TGCGCCAGCAGCCAAGATCCCGGGGGGGGCCCCTACGAGCAGTACTTC. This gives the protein CASSQDPGGGPYEQYF.

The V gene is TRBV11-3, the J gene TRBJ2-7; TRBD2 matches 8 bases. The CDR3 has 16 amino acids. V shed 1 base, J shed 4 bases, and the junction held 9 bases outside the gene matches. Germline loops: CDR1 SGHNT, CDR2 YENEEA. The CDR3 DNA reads TGTGCCAGCAGCTTAGGCTCTCGGGAGGGTCGTTACGAGCAGTACTTC. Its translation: CASSLGSREGRYEQYF.

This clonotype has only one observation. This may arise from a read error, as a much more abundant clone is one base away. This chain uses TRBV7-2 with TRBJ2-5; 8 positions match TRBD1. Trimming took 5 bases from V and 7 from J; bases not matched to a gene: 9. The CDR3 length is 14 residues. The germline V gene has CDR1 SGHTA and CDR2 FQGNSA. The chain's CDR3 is CASSHRQGMGTQYF. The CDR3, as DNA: TGTGCCAGCAGCCATAGACAGGGGATGGGGACCCAGTACTTC.

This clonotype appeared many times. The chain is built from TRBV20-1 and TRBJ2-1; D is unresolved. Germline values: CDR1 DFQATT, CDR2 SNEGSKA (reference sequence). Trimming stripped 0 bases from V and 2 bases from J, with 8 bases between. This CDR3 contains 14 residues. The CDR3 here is CSARDPSTYNEQFF. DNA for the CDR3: TGCAGTGCTAGAGATCCCAGTACCTACAATGAGCAGTTCTTC.

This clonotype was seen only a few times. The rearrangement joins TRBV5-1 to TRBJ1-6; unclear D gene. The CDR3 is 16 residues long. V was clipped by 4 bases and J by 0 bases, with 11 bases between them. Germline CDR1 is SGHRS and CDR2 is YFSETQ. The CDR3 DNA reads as TGCGCCAGCAGCCAACGGGGAAGCTCCTATAATTCACCCCTCCACTTT. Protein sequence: CASSQRGSSYNSPLHF.

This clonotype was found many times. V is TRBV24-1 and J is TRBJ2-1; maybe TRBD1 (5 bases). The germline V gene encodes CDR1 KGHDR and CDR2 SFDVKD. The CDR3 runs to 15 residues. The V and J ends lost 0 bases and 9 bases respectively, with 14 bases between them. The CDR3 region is CATSDLAGIGSEQFF. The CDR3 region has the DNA TGTGCCACCAGTGATTTGGCAGGGATCGGTAGTGAGCAGTTCTTC.